Sequencing of this TCR beta chain was carried out in a study of cytomegalovirus exposure and HLA in healthy donors. Vbeta (60) and Jbeta (13) primers were used in the PCR. Repertoires were generated with immunoSEQ multiplex PCR, while TCRdb's copy carries only in-frame clones and drops some. Among 100,000 to 120,000 clones, under 80% were seen once, and the ten largest hold 4% to 5%. The germline V gene encodes CDR1 MDHEN and CDR2 SYDVKM. There are 16 residues in the CDR3. J lost 4 bases, V lost 4 bases, and 11 bases had no gene match. Regarding this clone: Its antigen is not identified.

The study's findings and limits: Near-uniform donor sequencing depth was presumed by presence/absence analyses. Across donors, most TCRs were seen rarely, yet some public ones were widespread. In a later analysis, roughly 17,000 TCR beta sequences were associated with HLA alleles at 0.05 false discovery rate. According to a later analysis, donors in an Asian-associated ancestry cluster reportedly had fewer N-insertions than the approximately 670-donor mean.

Input material: PBMCs. The sequence was collected from a woman aged 40-49 years in good health and CMV-seropositive. The chain has TRBV28 and TRBJ2-5; 8 positions match TRBD1. CDR3 region: CASSSTGGTLGETQYF. CDR3 coding DNA: TGTGCCAGCAGTTCAACAGGGGGGACATTGGGAGAGACCCAGTACTTC.